The T cell receptor beta chain under discussion was sequenced for a study of blood T cell repertoires in COVID-19 (dated by TCRdb to 2020 to 2022). A note on the overall study: Samples covering the acute and convalescent phases of COVID-19 were provided by collaborators in the United States, Italy and Spain. The prospective study material was composed of cDNA or gDNA derived from T cells, B-cell-depleted T cells, or PBMCs. Deeply sampled blood TCRbeta repertoires from subjects exposed to, actively infected with, or recovered from COVID-19 were included in the dataset. The repertoires were released in a freely available public database intended as a resource for research on the immune response to SARS-CoV-2. Samples came from the ongoing ImmuneRACE study (first 160 participants) plus 1,254 subjects from 6 global collaborators. Nearly every sample came with metadata listing a de-identified subject ID, COVID-19 status, age in years and sex. Where HLA class I and class II types were available, the types were taken from metadata supplied by the sample provider, not from assay-based typing. Broad study findings and their caveats: The quantity of clinical and demographic metadata differed by source and by participant and was supplied without curation.

Only a few counts were recorded for this clone. Its recognized antigen is unknown. Per-base qualities were not stored, and no clone one base away is much larger. The collaborating institutions used their own protocols to collect whole blood in K2EDTA tubes. Collaborator samples were shipped for TCRbeta analysis as frozen whole blood, isolated PBMCs, or DNA extracted from either sample type. TCRbeta CDR3 regions were amplified from genomic DNA by means of the immunoSEQ Assay, a bias-controlled multiplex PCR. In the paper's pipeline: The number of nucleated cells in each sample was estimated from the amplification of reference gene primers within the assay. Sequence reads were collapsed and filtered to measure the absolute abundance of every unique TCRbeta CDR3 rearrangement. For each sample, productive Simpson clonality was calculated by taking the square root of Simpson's diversity index across productive rearrangements. TCRdb took over this immuneACCESS table, retaining in-frame rearrangements with V and J assigned. Such tables are incomplete; in checked studies, under half of the missing clones stem from an unresolved V gene, and the remainder is unexplained. V and J calls and clone size come straight from that table; D and trimming were deduced from the DNA. The sample table records about 93,000 clones; roughly 79% of these occur just once. The ten largest account for around 17% of the sample.

From the germline V gene, CDR1 is LGHNA and CDR2 is YNFKEQ. The CDR3 has 14 amino acids, counting the end cysteine and phenylalanine. CDR3 DNA only is kept here, 42 bases in frame from base 1. Trimming removed 3 bases from V and 9 bases from J, leaving 12 bases between the germline ends. The receptor comes from a human donor in a cohort sampled during active COVID-19. The sequenced material came from peripheral blood. The chain uses TRBV4-2 and TRBJ1-6; tentative D gene TRBD1, with 5 bases matching. Here the CDR3 is given as CASSQEDSVSPLHF. The bases are TGTGCCAGCAGCCAGGAAGACAGTGTTTCACCCCTCCACTTT.